This is a list of T cell receptor beta chains from one sample in a study of blood T cell repertoires in COVID-19. Sequenced by immunoSEQ multiplex PCR; TCRdb stores in-frame clones only, minus some. The data contain about 480,000 clones, about nine tenths of them singletons. Sample: PBMCs or T cells enriched from blood (not recorded which). These receptors were collected from a woman aged 60 to 75 who had recovered from COVID-19. The CDR3 runs from the conserved cysteine through the conserved F or W. The D gene is left open where the match is weak. Only some rows state a clone size, as once, few, many or a class for expanded clones.

J gene | CDR3 length | clone size | V gene | D gene | CDR3 DNA | CDR3 protein
TRBJ1-2 | 12 | once | TRBV9 | NA | TGTGCCAGCAGCGTAGACGAGTATGGCTACACCTTC | CASSVDEYGYTF
TRBJ1-6 | 15 | NA | TRBV19 | TRBD1 | TGTGCCAGTAGAAAACCGGGACAGCATAATTCACCCCTCCACTTT | CASRKPGQHNSPLHF
TRBJ1-1 | 15 | NA | TRBV7-9 | NA | TGTGCCAGCAGCGGGCCAATCGAGGGGAACACTGAAGCTTTCTTT | CASSGPIEGNTEAFF
TRBJ2-2 | 15 | NA | TRBV5-4 | TRBD1 | TGTGCCAGCAAACAGACAGGGGCGGCCACCGGGGAGCTGTTTTTT | CASKQTGAATGELFF
TRBJ1-6 | 15 | NA | TRBV9 | TRBD1 | TGTGCCAGCAGCGTAGCTTGGACAGGGGATTCACCCCTCCACTTT | CASSVAWTGDSPLHF
TRBJ1-2 | 14 | NA | TRBV9 | TRBD1 | TGTGCCAGCAGCCCCTCAGGACAGGGGAATGGCTACACCTTC | CASSPSGQGNGYTF
TRBJ1-6 | 17 | NA | TRBV5-1 | TRBD1 | TGCGCCAGCAGCTTGAGGGACAGGGGATACTATAATTCACCCCTCCACTTT | CASSLRDRGYYNSPLHF
TRBJ1-3 | 14 | NA | TRBV2 | NA | TGTGCCAGCGGAGGGGCTGTTCAGGGAAACACCATATATTTT | CASGGAVQGNTIYF
TRBJ1-5 | 16 | NA | TRBV5-6 | NA | TGTGCCAGCAGCTTGTGGTGGGGTCAGGGCGCTCAGCCCCAGCATTTT | CASSLWWGQGAQPQHF
TRBJ1-5 | 17 | NA | TRBV4-1 | TRBD1 | TGCGCCAGCAGCCAAGCTACAGGGGGCGTAAGCAATCAGCCCCAGCATTTT | CASSQATGGVSNQPQHF
TRBJ2-1 | 15 | NA | TRBV6-2/TRBV6-3 | NA | TGTGCCAGCAGTTCCCTCTCTAGGGCGGGCAATGAGCAGTTCTTC | CASSSLSRAGNEQFF
TRBJ2-5 | 13 | once | TRBV29-1 | NA | TGCAGCGTTGAAGCCCCCACTCGGGAGACCCAGTACTTC | CSVEAPTRETQYF
TRBJ2-2 | 18 | NA | TRBV7-9 | NA | TGTGCCAGCAGCTTTGGACTCCTAACGACCACTAACACCGGGGAGCTGTTTTTT | CASSFGLLTTTNTGELFF
TRBJ2-5 | 13 | NA | TRBV21-1 | NA | TGTGCCAGCAGCAAATCAGGCCAAGAGACCCAGTACTTC | CASSKSGQETQYF
TRBJ2-5 | 12 | NA | TRBV11-2 | NA | TGTGCCAGCAGCTTATTCGGGGAGACCCAGTACTTC | CASSLFGETQYF
TRBJ1-5 | 15 | NA | TRBV6-6 | NA | TGTGCCAGCGAAGTTGCGGGGGTGGGGAATCAGCCCCAGCATTTT | CASEVAGVGNQPQHF
TRBJ2-2 | 16 | NA | TRBV11-2 | TRBD1 | TGTGCCAGCAGCCCGTGGACAGGGGCCGGTAGAGGGGAGCTGTTTTTT | CASSPWTGAGRGELFF
TRBJ1-1 | 16 | NA | TRBV12-5 | TRBD1 | TGTGCTAGTGGTTTGGGGCCGACAGGGTCGAACCCTGAAGCTTTCTTT | CASGLGPTGSNPEAFF
TRBJ1-1 | 11 | NA | TRBV6-1 | NA | TGTGCCAGCAGTGATGGCTCTGAAGCTTTCTTT | CASSDGSEAFF
TRBJ2-3 | 15 | NA | TRBV10-3 | TRBD2 | TGTGCCATCAGTTTAGCGGGGGGTCTGACAGATACGCAGTATTTT | CAISLAGGLTDTQYF
TRBJ1-5 | 15 | NA | TRBV6-5 | TRBD1 | TGTGCCAGCAGTCGGGACAGGGGAGAAGGACAGCCCCAGCATTTT | CASSRDRGEGQPQHF
TRBJ1-2 | 15 | NA | TRBV6-5 | NA | TGTGCCAGCAGTTACTCAGGGGCGGAACTCTATGGCTACACCTTC | CASSYSGAELYGYTF
TRBJ2-6 | 12 | NA | TRBV2 | NA | TGTGCCAGCAACGGGGGGGCCAACGTCCTGACTTTC | CASNGGANVLTF
TRBJ1-5 | 14 | NA | TRBV6-5 | NA | TGTGCCAGCAGTCTAGGATGGGGCAATCAGCCCCAGCATTTT | CASSLGWGNQPQHF
TRBJ1-6 | 16 | NA | TRBV6-5 | TRBD1 | TGTGCCAGCAGTTACGGGGGACAGGGATATAATTCACCCCTCCACTTT | CASSYGGQGYNSPLHF
TRBJ1-5 | 15 | NA | TRBV6-6 | NA | TGTGCCAGCAGACCCCCCGGGCGGGGCTATCAGCCCCAGCATTTT | CASRPPGRGYQPQHF
TRBJ1-3 | 15 | NA | TRBV7-2 | NA | TGTGCCAGCAGCTTAGGGCCCACCTCTGGAAACACCATATATTTT | CASSLGPTSGNTIYF
TRBJ1-2 | 11 | NA | TRBV20-1 | NA | TGCACTACCCAGGGGAGTGGCGGCTACACCTTC | CTTQGSGGYTF
TRBJ2-4 | 15 | NA | TRBV7-2 | NA | TGTGCCAGCAGCCCAGGGGTGGGGGCCAAAAACATTCAGTACTTC | CASSPGVGAKNIQYF
TRBJ1-1 | 16 | NA | TRBV9 | NA | TGTGCCAGCAGCGGGGGCGGTGGGACTATGAACACTGAAGCTTTCTTT | CASSGGGGTMNTEAFF
TRBJ2-1 | 14 | NA | TRBV7-9 | NA | TGTGCCAGCAGCTTAGTTCGGGCCAGCGGTGAGCAGTTCTTC | CASSLVRASGEQFF
TRBJ2-5 | 14 | NA | TRBV4-1 | TRBD2 | TGCGCCAGCAGCCCATCGGGGGGACAAGAGACCCAGTACTTC | CASSPSGGQETQYF
TRBJ2-1 | 16 | NA | TRBV2 | TRBD2 | TGTGCCAGCAGTGAACGGAGGGTCGACGGGGGGGCCGGACAGTTCTTC | CASSERRVDGGAGQFF
TRBJ1-4 | 14 | NA | TRBV18 | TRBD1 | TGTGCCAGCTCACCATTGGGACAGGGCGGAAAACTGTTTTTT | CASSPLGQGGKLFF
TRBJ1-5 | 14 | NA | TRBV6-5 | NA | TGTGCCAGCATAAAGGGGTATAGCAATCAGCCCCAGCATTTT | CASIKGYSNQPQHF
TRBJ2-1 | 14 | once | TRBV6-5 | NA | TGTGCCAGCAGTTATCAACCAGGGTACAATGAGCAGTTCTTC | CASSYQPGYNEQFF
TRBJ1-2 | 13 | NA | TRBV6-1 | NA | TGTGCCAGCAGTGACCTTGTGGGGAGGGGCTACACCTTC | CASSDLVGRGYTF
TRBJ1-3 | 14 | NA | TRBV5-1 | TRBD1 | TGCGCCAGCACCGCGACAGGGGTTGGAAACACCATATATTTT | CASTATGVGNTIYF
TRBJ1-2 | 15 | NA | TRBV2 | NA | TGTGCCAGCAGTGAATTTTGGACAGTCACCTATGGCTACACCTTC | CASSEFWTVTYGYTF
TRBJ1-4 | 16 | NA | TRBV7-9 | TRBD1 | TGTGCCAGCAGCTTAACACGGACAGGGGGGAATGAAAAACTGTTTTTT | CASSLTRTGGNEKLFF
TRBJ2-1 | 11 | NA | TRBV29-1 | NA | TGCAGCGGTTATGAGGGCAATGAGCAGTTCTTC | CSGYEGNEQFF